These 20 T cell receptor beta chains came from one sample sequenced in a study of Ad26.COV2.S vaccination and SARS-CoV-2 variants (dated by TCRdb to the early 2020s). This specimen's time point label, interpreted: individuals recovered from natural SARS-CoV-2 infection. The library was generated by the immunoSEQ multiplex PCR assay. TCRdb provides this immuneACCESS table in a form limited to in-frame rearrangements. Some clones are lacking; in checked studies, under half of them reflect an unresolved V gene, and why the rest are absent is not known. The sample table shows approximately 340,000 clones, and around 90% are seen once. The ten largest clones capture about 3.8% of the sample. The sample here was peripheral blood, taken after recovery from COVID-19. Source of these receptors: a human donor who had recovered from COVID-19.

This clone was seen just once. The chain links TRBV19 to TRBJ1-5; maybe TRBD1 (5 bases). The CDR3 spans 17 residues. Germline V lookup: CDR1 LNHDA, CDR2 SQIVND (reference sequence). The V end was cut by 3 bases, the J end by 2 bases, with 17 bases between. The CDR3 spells CASSIASLGGGNQPQHF. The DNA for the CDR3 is TGTGCCAGTAGTATCGCTAGCCTCGGGGGTGGCAATCAGCCCCAGCATTTT.

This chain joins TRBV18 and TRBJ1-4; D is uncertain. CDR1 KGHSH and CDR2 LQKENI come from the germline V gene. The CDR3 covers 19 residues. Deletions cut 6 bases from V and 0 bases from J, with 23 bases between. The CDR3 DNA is TGTGCCAGCTCGCTCATCGGAGGACGGCTAGTTGCAACTAATGAAAAACTGTTTTTT. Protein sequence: CASSLIGGRLVATNEKLFF.

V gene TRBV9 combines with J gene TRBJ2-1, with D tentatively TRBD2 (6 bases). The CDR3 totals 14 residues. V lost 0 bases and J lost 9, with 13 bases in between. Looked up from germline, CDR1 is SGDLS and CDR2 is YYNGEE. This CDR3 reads CASSVGRDSTEQFF. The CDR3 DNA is TGTGCCAGCAGCGTAGGACGGGACTCGACTGAGCAGTTCTTC. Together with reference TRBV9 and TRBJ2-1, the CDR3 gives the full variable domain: DSGVTQTPKHLITATGQRVTLRCSPRSGDLSVYWYQQSLDQGLQFLIQYYNGEERAKGNILERFSAQQFPDLHSELNLSSLELGDSALYFCASSVGRDSTEQFFGPGTRLTVL.

This chain's CDR3 is CSVEDEIFGTYSNQPQHF. DNA of the CDR3: TGCAGCGTTGAAGATGAGATTTTCGGGACATATAGCAATCAGCCCCAGCATTTT. The chain employs TRBV29-1 and TRBJ1-5; D may be TRBD1 (6 bases). The CDR3 has 18 amino acids. Germline V gene data show CDR1 as SQVTM and CDR2 as ANQGSEA. Trimming pared 0 bases from V and 0 bases from J, leaving 18 bases between.

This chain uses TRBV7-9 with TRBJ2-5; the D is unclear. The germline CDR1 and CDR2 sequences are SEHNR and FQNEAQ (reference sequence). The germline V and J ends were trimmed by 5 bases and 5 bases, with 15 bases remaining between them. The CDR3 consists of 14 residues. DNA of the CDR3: TGTGCCAGCAGCCTTCCGGGCCTAAGGGAGACCCAGTACTTC. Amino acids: CASSLPGLRETQYF. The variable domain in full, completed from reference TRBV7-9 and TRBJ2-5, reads DTGVSQNPRHKITKRGQNVTFRCDPISEHNRLYWYRQTLGQGPEFLTYFQNEAQLEKSRLLSDRFSAERPKGSFSTLEIQRTEQGDSAMYLCASSLPGLRETQYFGPGTRLLVL.

For the CDR3, the DNA is TGCGCCAGCAGCCCGCGCTGGGACAGGGGAAATTCACCCCTCCACTTT. It specifies CASSPRWDRGNSPLHF. This sequence joins TRBV4-1 and TRBJ1-6, with 10 bases identical to TRBD1. The germline CDR1 and CDR2 sequences are MGHRA and YSYEKL. The CDR3 is 16 residues long. J gave up 7 bases and V 4 bases, and 7 bases lay outside the gene matches.

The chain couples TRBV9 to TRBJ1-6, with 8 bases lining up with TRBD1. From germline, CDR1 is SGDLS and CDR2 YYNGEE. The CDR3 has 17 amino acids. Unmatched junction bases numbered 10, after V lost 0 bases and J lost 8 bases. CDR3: CASSVADTTGGYSPLHF. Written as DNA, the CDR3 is TGTGCCAGCAGCGTAGCTGATACCACAGGGGGATATTCACCCCTCCACTTT.

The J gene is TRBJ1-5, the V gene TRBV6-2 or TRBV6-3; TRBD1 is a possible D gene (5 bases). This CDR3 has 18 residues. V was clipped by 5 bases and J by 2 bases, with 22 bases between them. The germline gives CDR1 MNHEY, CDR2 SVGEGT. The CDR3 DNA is TGTGCCAGCAGTCCCTCCCATAAACTGGGACGTCGCAATCAGCCCCAGCATTTT. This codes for CASSPSHKLGRRNQPQHF.

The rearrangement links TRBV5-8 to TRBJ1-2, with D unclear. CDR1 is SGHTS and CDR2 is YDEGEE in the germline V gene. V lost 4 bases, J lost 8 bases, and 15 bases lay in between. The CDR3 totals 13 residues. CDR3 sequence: CASSPLQGIGYTF. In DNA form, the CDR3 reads TGTGCCAGCAGCCCCCTTCAAGGGATCGGCTACACCTTC.

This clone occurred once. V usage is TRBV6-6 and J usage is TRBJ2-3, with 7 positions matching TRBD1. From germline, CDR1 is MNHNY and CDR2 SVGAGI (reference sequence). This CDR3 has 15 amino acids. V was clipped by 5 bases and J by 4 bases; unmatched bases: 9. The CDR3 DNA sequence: TGTGCCAGCAGTCCCCGGACAGGACGGGCAGATACGCAGTATTTT. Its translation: CASSPRTGRADTQYF.

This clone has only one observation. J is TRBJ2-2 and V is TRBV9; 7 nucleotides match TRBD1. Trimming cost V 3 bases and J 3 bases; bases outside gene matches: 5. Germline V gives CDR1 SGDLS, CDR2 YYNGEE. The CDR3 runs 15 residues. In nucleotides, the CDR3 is TGTGCCAGCAGCGAGGGACAGTGGGACACCGGGGAGCTGTTTTTT. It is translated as CASSEGQWDTGELFF.

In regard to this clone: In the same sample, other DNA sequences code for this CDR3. CDR3 amino acids: CASSLGQQETQYF. The CDR3 nucleotides are TGCGCCAGCAGCTTGGGACAGCAAGAGACCCAGTACTTC. V usage is TRBV5-1 and J usage is TRBJ2-5; D is perhaps TRBD1 (5 bases). V was clipped by 0 bases and J by 2 bases, with 5 bases between them. Germline CDR1 is SGHRS and CDR2 is YFSETQ. The CDR3 totals 13 residues.

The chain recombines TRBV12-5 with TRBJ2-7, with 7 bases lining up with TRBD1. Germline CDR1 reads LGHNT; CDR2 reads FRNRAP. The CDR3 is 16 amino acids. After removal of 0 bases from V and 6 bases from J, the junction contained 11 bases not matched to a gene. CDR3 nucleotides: TGTGCTAGTGGTTTGGTATTAGGACAGGCTGAACGCGAGCAGTACTTC. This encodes CASGLVLGQAEREQYF.

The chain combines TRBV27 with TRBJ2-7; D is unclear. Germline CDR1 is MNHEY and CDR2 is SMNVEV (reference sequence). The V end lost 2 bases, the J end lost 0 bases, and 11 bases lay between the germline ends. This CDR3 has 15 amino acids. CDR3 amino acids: CASSLSPASSYEQYF. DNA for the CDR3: TGTGCCAGCAGTTTAAGTCCAGCATCCTCCTACGAGCAGTACTTC.

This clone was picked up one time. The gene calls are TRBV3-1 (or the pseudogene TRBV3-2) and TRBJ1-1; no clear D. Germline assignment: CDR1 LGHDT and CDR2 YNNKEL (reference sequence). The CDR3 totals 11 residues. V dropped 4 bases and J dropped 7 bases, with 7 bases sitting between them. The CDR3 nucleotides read TGTGCCAGCAGCCGGCAGAATGAAGCTTTCTTT. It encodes CASSRQNEAFF.

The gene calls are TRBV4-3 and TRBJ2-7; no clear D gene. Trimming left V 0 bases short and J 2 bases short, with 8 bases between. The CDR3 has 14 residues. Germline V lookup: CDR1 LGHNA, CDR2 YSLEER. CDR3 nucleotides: TGCGCCAGCAGCCAAGACGCAGCTACCTACGAGCAGTACTTC. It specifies CASSQDAATYEQYF.

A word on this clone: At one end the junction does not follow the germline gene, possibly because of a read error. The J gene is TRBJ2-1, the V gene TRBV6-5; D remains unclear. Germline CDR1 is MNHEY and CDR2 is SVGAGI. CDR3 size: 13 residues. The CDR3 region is CAGRIGLRSEQFF. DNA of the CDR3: TGTGCCGGCAGAATAGGGTTACGGAGTGAGCAGTTCTTC.

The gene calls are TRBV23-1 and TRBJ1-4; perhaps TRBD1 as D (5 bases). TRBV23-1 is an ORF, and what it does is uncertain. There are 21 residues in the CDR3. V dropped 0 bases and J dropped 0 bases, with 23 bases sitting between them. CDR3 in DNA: TGCGCCAGCAGTCAATCCCGCGACAGACCCCTGAGGCCCCCAACTAATGAAAAACTGTTTTTT. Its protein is CASSQSRDRPLRPPTNEKLFF.

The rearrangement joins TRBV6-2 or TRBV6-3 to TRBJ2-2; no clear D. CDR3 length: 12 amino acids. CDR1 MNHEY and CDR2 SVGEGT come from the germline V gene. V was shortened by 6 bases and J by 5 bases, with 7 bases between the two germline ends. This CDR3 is CASSSQTGELFF. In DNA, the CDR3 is TGTGCCAGCAGCTCGCAGACCGGGGAGCTGTTTTTT.

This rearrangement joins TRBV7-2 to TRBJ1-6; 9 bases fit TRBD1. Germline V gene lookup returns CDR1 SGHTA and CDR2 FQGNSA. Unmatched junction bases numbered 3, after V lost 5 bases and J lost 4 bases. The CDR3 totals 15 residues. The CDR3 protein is CASSGGQGYNSPLHF. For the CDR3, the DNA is TGTGCCAGCAGCGGGGGACAGGGATATAATTCACCCCTCCACTTT. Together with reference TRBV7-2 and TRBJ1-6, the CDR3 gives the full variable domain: GAGVSQSPSNKVTEKGKDVELRCDPISGHTALYWYRQSLGQGLEFLIYFQGNSAPDKSGLPSDRFSAERTGGSVSTLTIQRTQQEDSAVYLCASSGGQGYNSPLHFGNGTRLTVT.